The next 6 T cell receptor beta chains were all read from a single sample in a study of T cell clonality in common variable immunodeficiency. Findings and caveats of the study: Reportedly, TCR beta sequences from common variable immunodeficiency showed fewer deletions and N-nucleotide insertions.

These receptors are not linked to any known antigen. The data were produced by immunoSEQ multiplex PCR, yet TCRdb's version contains in-frame clones alone and is incomplete. The sample contains about 33,000 clones, none of them singletons. Sample: peripheral blood mononuclear cells. These receptors came from a human donor with common variable immunodeficiency.

In the case of this clone: Read data end 3 residues before the CDR3 end; the end is taken from the germline J gene. This chain connects TRBV2 to TRBJ1-4; possibly TRBD1 for D (6 bases). Germline V gene data show CDR1 as SNHLY and CDR2 as FYNNEI. V was cut by 7 bases and J by 4 bases, with 16 bases left in between. The CDR3 extends over 15 amino acids. The CDR3 sequence: CASKTGDRINEKLFF. The sequenced part of the CDR3 DNA is TGTGCCAGCAAGACAGGAGATAGAATTAATGAAAAA.

This clone was counted ten times or more. The CDR3 extends 3 residues past the end of the read, so its final part is completed from the germline J gene. The chain has TRBV7-9 and TRBJ2-5; D not certain. Germline CDR1 is SEHNR and CDR2 is FQNEAQ (reference sequence). The CDR3 extends over 13 amino acids. Trimming took off 1 base at V and 5 bases at J, with 8 bases between the two ends. The CDR3 DNA, read in part, is TGTGCCAGCAGCTTAGGTTCAGCGGAGACC. This gives the protein CASSLGSAET. The whole CDR3 protein is CASSLGSAETQYF.

This clone occurred a few times. The CDR3 DNA, read in part, is TGTGCCAGCAGCCCTACAGGGAGAGGCGAAAAA. It is translated as CASSPTGRGEK. The full CDR3 protein reads CASSPTGRGEKLFF. The V gene is TRBV7-2, the J gene TRBJ1-4; TRBD1 is a possible D gene (6 bases). Read sequence stops 3 residues before the CDR3 end, and the germline J gene provides the missing end. CDR1 and CDR2 (germline): SGHTA, FQGNSA. Trimming removed 5 bases from V and 8 bases from J, with 15 bases in between. CDR3 length: 14 amino acids.

The sample holds many counts of this clone. The observed sequence ends 3 residues before the CDR3 terminus, with the missing tail filled in from the germline J gene. V gene TRBV19 combines with J gene TRBJ2-4, with 8 positions matching TRBD2. Trimming removed 6 bases from V and 3 bases from J; junction bases left unmatched: 1. CDR1 is LNHDA and CDR2 is SQIVND in the germline V gene (reference sequence). The CDR3 is made up of 13 amino acids. CDR3 DNA, as far as it was read: TGTGCCAGTAGGACTAGCGACAAAAACATT. It codes for CASRTSDKNI. The whole CDR3 protein reads CASRTSDKNIQYF.

Comments on this clone: With the read ending 3 residues before the CDR3 end, the germline J gene is used to fill in that end. The chain recombines TRBV6-1 with TRBJ2-7; tentatively, D is TRBD1 (5 bases). V was shortened by 3 bases and J by 2 bases, with 8 bases between the two germline ends. The CDR3 consists of 13 residues. The germline gives CDR1 MNHNS, CDR2 SASEGT. CDR3 DNA, as far as it was read: TGTGCCAGCAGTGAGGCAGGGACCTACGAG. Translation gives CASSEAGTYE. Given in full, the CDR3 is CASSEAGTYEQYF.

This clone has only a few counts. Read coverage stops 3 residues before the CDR3 terminus; the germline J gene supplies the remainder. This chain uses TRBV19 with TRBJ2-1, with D possibly being TRBD1 (5 bases). Germline assignment: CDR1 LNHDA and CDR2 SQIVND (reference sequence). V lost 0 bases and J lost 9, with 9 bases in between. The CDR3 is 13 residues long. The sequenced CDR3 bases are TGTGCCAGTAGTATAGATAGGGGCTCTGAG. Translated: CASSIDRGSE. The full CDR3 sequence reads CASSIDRGSEQFF.